This TCR beta chain was captured in a study of patients and donors after allogeneic stem cell transplantation. One entry per CDR3 protein, called by TCRdb with MiXCR from the RT-PCR reads. The sample has 800,000 to 1,000,000 distinct CDR3 sequences; more than 15% are singletons. The CDR3 sequence is 15 residues long. V shed 0 bases and J shed 1 base, with 13 bases lying between them. CDR1 GTSNPN and CDR2 SVGIG come from the germline V gene (reference sequence). This sequence was found in a human donor who was either an allogeneic HSCT recipient or a stem cell or donor lymphocyte infusion donor (not recorded which). It is not recorded whose cells these are; they may come from a transplant donor. This chain joins TRBV30 and TRBJ2-7; possible D gene TRBD1, 5 bases. Sequenced input: blood, either unsorted or a sorted T cell fraction (not recorded which). CDR3 DNA: TGTGCCTGGAGTGTACGTCCGAAGGGGTCCTACGAGCAGTACTTC. Translated: CAWSVRPKGSYEQYF.